In this sample, the clone carrying this TCR beta chain turned up a few times. What it binds is not known. The sample comes from a study of post-analysis software for immune sequencing data. Looking at the study overall: Relapsing-remitting, secondary progressive and progressive-relapsing forms made up the multiple sclerosis disease courses.

Points from the study as a whole: Roughly 5 TRBV segments occurring more often in patients than controls included TRBV5-6, TRBV5-1 and TRBV20-1. Controls' normalized Chao1 diversity significantly exceeded that of multiple sclerosis patients.

The V gene's germline CDR1 is ENHRY and CDR2 SYGVKD. This CDR3 is 14 amino acids long. Trimming cost V 2 bases and J 3 bases, with 11 bases left between them. cDNA libraries for TCR beta contained unique molecular identifiers. TCRdb reanalysed the PCR reads using MiXCR and keeps one entry per CDR3 protein. Of roughly 540,000 distinct CDR3 sequences listed, under 40% are singletons. The clonotype was recovered from a girl under 18 with multiple sclerosis. The chain employs TRBV10-3 and TRBJ2-7; D might be TRBD2 (7 bases). Sequencing was carried out using blood. The DNA for the CDR3 is TGTGCCATCAGTGAGATAGGGGGGGGCTACGAGCAGTACTTC. This sequence encodes CAISEIGGGYEQYF.